What follows is one T cell receptor (beta chain) and its context. Its antigen is currently unknown. The V and J ends lost 3 bases and 5 bases respectively, with 11 bases between them. In germline, CDR1 is SGHNT, CDR2 YYREEE (reference sequence). CDR3 size: 14 residues. These data are taken from a study of T cell clones after liver transplantation. The study, taken as a whole, reports: Graft donor-reactive T cells possibly entered the graft instead of undergoing deletion.

Some clones are missing from TCRdb's copy, which holds only in-frame ones; the method was immunoSEQ multiplex PCR. The sample gives 95,000 to 130,000 clones, over 75% of which show up once; approximately 0.88% is in the top ten. The sequenced sample was CD4+ T cells from blood, obtained 12 months after liver transplant. The receptor comes from a human patient who received a liver transplant. Some T cells may trace back to the graft donor. V gene TRBV5-4 combines with J gene TRBJ2-2; D might be TRBD1 (6 bases). CDR3 sequence: CASSSPTGTGELFF. For the CDR3, the DNA is TGTGCCAGCAGCTCCCCTACAGGGACCGGGGAGCTGTTTTTT.